The rows below give T cell receptor beta chains drawn from one sample of a study of T cells in Graves' hyperthyroidism and ophthalmopathy. Each CDR3 protein is one row after TCRdb ran MiXCR on the multiplex PCR reads. The table includes about 610,000 distinct CDR3 sequences, roughly 14% detected once. Input material: blood. These receptors were taken from a woman between 40 and 50 years old with Graves' ophthalmopathy. The CDR3 runs from the conserved cysteine through the conserved F or W. A D gene is named only where the DNA matches it firmly. The size of a clone is reported for some rows only, either as once, few or many, or as a class for expanded clones.

v_call	clone_size	d_call	j_call	cdr3_aa	cdr3_nt
TRBV12-3/TRBV12-4	many	NA	TRBJ2-3	CASSFSVGSDTQYF	TGTGCCAGCAGTTTCTCCGTGGGATCAGATACGCAGTATTTT
TRBV13	many	TRBD1	TRBJ1-1	CASSGQDQNTEAFF	TGTGCCAGCAGCGGACAGGATCAGAACACTGAAGCTTTCTTT
TRBV6-1	many	TRBD2	TRBJ2-7	CASTKGRGDYEQYF	TGTGCCAGCACCAAGGGGCGGGGGGACTACGAGCAGTACTTC
TRBV6-2/TRBV6-3	few	TRBD1	TRBJ2-2	CASSPHHTGGATGELFF	TGTGCCAGCAGTCCCCACCATACAGGGGGCGCAACCGGGGAGCTGTTTTTT
TRBV13	many	NA	TRBJ1-1	CASSAEGPTKGSTEAFF	TGTGCCAGCAGCGCAGAGGGGCCTACCAAGGGGAGCACTGAAGCTTTCTTT
TRBV27	many	NA	TRBJ1-5	CASSLSGSNQPQHF	TGTGCCAGCAGTTTATCGGGGAGCAATCAGCCCCAGCATTTT
TRBV30	many	TRBD1	TRBJ1-2	CAWRGTGDGYTF	TGTGCCTGGAGGGGGACAGGGGACGGCTACACCTTC
TRBV6-2/TRBV6-3	NA	NA	TRBJ1-5	CASSSSAAGLNQPQHF	NA
TRBV6-1	many	TRBD2	TRBJ2-3	CASSEIAGSADTQYF	TGTGCCAGCAGCGAAATAGCGGGATCAGCAGATACGCAGTATTTT
TRBV7-9	many	NA	TRBJ2-7	CASSLDEGYEQYF	TGTGCCAGCAGCCTCGATGAGGGGTACGAGCAGTACTTC
TRBV28	many	TRBD1	TRBJ2-7	CASSRPQGANEQYF	TGTGCCAGCAGTCGACCCCAGGGGGCTAACGAGCAGTACTTC
TRBV12-3/TRBV12-4	many	NA	TRBJ2-6	CASSLGELGANVLTF	TGTGCCAGCAGTTTGGGGGAGCTTGGGGCCAACGTCCTGACTTTC
TRBV6-1	NA	NA	TRBJ1-5	CASREPGRAEQPQHF	TGTGCCAGCAGAGAACCGGGACGGGCAGAACAGCCCCAGCATTTT
TRBV9	many	TRBD1	TRBJ1-2	CASSVDGTVYYGYTF	TGTGCCAGCAGCGTAGACGGGACAGTGTACTATGGCTACACCTTC
TRBV7-2	few	TRBD2	TRBJ2-2	CASSSIAGSTGELFF	TGTGCCAGCAGCTCTATAGCGGGATCCACCGGGGAGCTGTTTTTT
TRBV6-1	many	TRBD2	TRBJ2-7	CASSASGGASYEQYF	TGTGCCAGCAGTGCCTCGGGAGGCGCTTCGTACGAGCAGTACTTC
TRBV9	few	TRBD1	TRBJ1-6	CASSRDRGDSPLHF	TGTGCCAGCAGCAGAGACAGGGGGGATTCACCCCTCCACTTT
TRBV12-3/TRBV12-4	many	NA	TRBJ1-5	CASSLAIGRVSNQPQHF	TGTGCCAGCAGTTTAGCGATTGGCAGGGTCAGCAATCAGCCCCAGCATTTT
TRBV6-1	many	TRBD2	TRBJ2-7	CASSPSAGGRNEQYF	TGTGCCAGCAGTCCCTCAGCGGGAGGGAGGAACGAGCAGTACTTC
TRBV6-2/TRBV6-3	NA	TRBD1	TRBJ2-4	CASSRQGDRGNIQYF	TGTGCCAGCAGTAGACAGGGGGATCGGGGGAACATTCAGTACTTC
TRBV11-2	NA	TRBD1	TRBJ2-2	CASSAMRGQGYTGELFF	TGTGCCAGCAGCGCCATGAGGGGACAGGGATACACCGGGGAGCTGTTTTTT
TRBV5-1	few	TRBD1	TRBJ2-7	CASSPLTGVEQYF	TGCGCCAGCAGCCCATTAACAGGGGTGGAGCAGTACTTC
TRBV24-1	many	TRBD2	TRBJ2-7	CATSSPDGPGLAGGGYEQYF	TGTGCCACCAGTTCCCCTGACGGACCGGGACTAGCGGGAGGTGGTTACGAGCAGTACTTC
TRBV20-1	few	NA	TRBJ2-3	CSASGSDATDTQYF	TGCAGTGCTAGCGGGTCCGACGCGACAGATACGCAGTATTTT
TRBV6-2/TRBV6-3	many	TRBD1	TRBJ1-1	CASSKNRGLMNTEAFF	TGTGCCAGCAGTAAAAACAGGGGGCTAATGAACACTGAAGCTTTCTTT
TRBV27	NA	NA	TRBJ2-6	CASSLGGPVLTF	TGTGCCAGCAGTTTGGGCGGGCCGGTCCTGACTTTC
TRBV6-5	once	NA	TRBJ1-1	CASSSGISFPEAFF	TGTGCCAGCAGTTCTGGAATCAGTTTCCCTGAAGCTTTCTTT
TRBV6-5	many	NA	TRBJ1-1	CASSSFRGVNTEAFF	TGTGCCAGCAGTTCCTTTCGTGGGGTGAACACTGAAGCTTTCTTT
TRBV6-1	NA	NA	TRBJ2-7	CASSTPGGAEQYF	TGTGCCAGCAGTACCCCAGGGGGGGCGGAGCAGTACTTC
TRBV27	many	NA	TRBJ1-5	CASIAQDPVMPQHF	TGTGCCAGCATAGCCCAAGATCCCGTTATGCCCCAGCATTTT
TRBV20-1	NA	TRBD2	TRBJ2-7	CSAKRLAGASEQYF	TGCAGTGCTAAAAGACTAGCGGGAGCTAGCGAGCAGTACTTC
TRBV10-1	many	TRBD1	TRBJ2-5	CASSATLRTGGMETQYF	TGCGCCAGCAGTGCCACCCTAAGGACAGGGGGCATGGAGACCCAGTACTTC
TRBV12-3/TRBV12-4	many	NA	TRBJ2-2	CASRRGWGGAGELFF	TGTGCCAGCAGGCGCGGTTGGGGAGGAGCCGGGGAGCTGTTTTTT
TRBV7-2	many	TRBD2	TRBJ2-7	CASSAIAGAYEQYF	TGTGCCAGCAGCGCAATAGCGGGAGCCTACGAGCAGTACTTC
TRBV7-9	NA	NA	TRBJ2-7	CASSYPEPSYEQYF	TGTGCCAGCAGCTACCCCGAGCCCTCCTACGAGCAGTACTTC
TRBV6-4	NA	TRBD2	TRBJ2-7	CASSAPDGTSGSTLGEQYF	TGTGCCAGCAGTGCTCCGGACGGGACTAGCGGGAGCACCCTTGGCGAGCAGTACTTC
TRBV11-2	many	TRBD1	TRBJ2-7	CASSADRGSVIYEQYF	TGTGCCAGCAGCGCAGACAGGGGTTCAGTTATCTACGAGCAGTACTTC
TRBV6-1	NA	NA	TRBJ1-2	CASREPGSGGGYTF	TGTGCCAGCAGAGAGCCAGGTTCCGGCGGTGGCTACACCTTC
TRBV11-2	many	NA	TRBJ1-1	CASSLGGAQTEAFF	TGTGCCAGCAGCTTAGGAGGGGCGCAAACTGAAGCTTTCTTT
TRBV24-1	many	NA	TRBJ2-2	CATSELGGANTGELFF	TGTGCCACCAGTGAATTGGGCGGAGCGAACACCGGGGAGCTGTTTTTT
TRBV29-1	many	NA	TRBJ1-2	CSAFTARGGYTF	TGCAGCGCATTTACAGCGAGGGGTGGCTACACCTTC
TRBV2	many	TRBD1	TRBJ1-5	CASSTSIGQGGNQPQHF	TGTGCCAGCTCCACAAGTATTGGACAGGGAGGCAATCAGCCCCAGCATTTT
TRBV10-3	many	TRBD1	TRBJ1-1	CAIKTTGGTEAFF	TGTGCCATCAAGACGACAGGGGGCACTGAAGCTTTCTTT
TRBV7-8	NA	NA	TRBJ1-5	CASSLSPGQPQHF	TGTGCCAGCAGCTTGTCGCCGGGTCAGCCCCAGCATTTT
TRBV20-1	NA	TRBD2	TRBJ2-5	CSADGTSVSETQYF	TGCAGTGCCGACGGGACTAGCGTTTCAGAGACCCAGTACTTC
TRBV12-3/TRBV12-4	many	TRBD1	TRBJ1-2	CASSYQGGYGYTF	TGTGCCAGCAGCTATCAGGGGGGTTATGGCTACACCTTC
TRBV27	many	TRBD1	TRBJ1-5	CASNQQGSNQPQHF	TGTGCCAGCAATCAACAGGGGAGCAATCAGCCCCAGCATTTT
TRBV27	NA	TRBD2	TRBJ2-5	CASRQGRAIWETQYF	TGTGCCAGCAGACAAGGGAGGGCCATTTGGGAGACCCAGTACTTC
TRBV27	many	TRBD1	TRBJ2-7	CASRRTGSSYEQYF	TGTGCCAGCAGGCGGACAGGGAGCTCCTACGAGCAGTACTTC
TRBV6-1	few	NA	TRBJ2-2	CASSTPPGRPNTGELFF	TGTGCCAGCAGTACCCCCCCAGGGAGACCGAACACCGGGGAGCTGTTTTTT
TRBV7-9	many	NA	TRBJ2-7	CASVDGSSYEQYF	TGTGCCAGCGTTGACGGGAGCTCCTACGAGCAGTACTTC
TRBV12-3/TRBV12-4	many	NA	TRBJ1-5	CASSRAGMPQHF	TGTGCCAGCAGCCGGGCCGGGATGCCCCAGCATTTT